This T cell receptor (beta chain) was identified in a study of technical replicates of blood from several donors. TCRdb's copy holds only in-frame clones and misses some; the assay was immunoSEQ multiplex PCR. The repertoire holds approximately 75,000 clones, with around 97% as singletons. What was sequenced was T cells isolated from PBMCs. The TCR sequence derives from a human donor in good health.

This CDR3 is CASRSQRNEQFF. CDR3 bases: TGTGCCAGCAGATCGCAGAGGAATGAGCAGTTCTTC. This sequence joins TRBV7-3 and TRBJ2-1, with D hard to call. CDR1 is SGHTA, CDR2 FQGTGA, per germline. The CDR3 runs 12 residues. V shed 6 bases and J shed 7 bases, with 10 bases lying between them.